This section outlines one T cell receptor beta chain sequence together with its context. The antigen is not known. The sample comes from a study of T-cell memory formation after mild COVID-19. Germline loops: CDR1 SGHAT, CDR2 FQNNGV. This CDR3 contains 12 residues. V gave up 5 bases and J gave up 8 bases; unmatched junction bases: 4. Whole-study findings and limits: Day 15 to 85 contractors were CD4/CD8 balanced; later expanders leaned CD4+.

5'RACE with constant-segment primers yielded barcoded, UMI-tagged TCR alpha and TCR beta cDNA libraries. TCRdb reprocessed the 5' RACE reads with MiXCR, giving one entry per CDR3 protein. Of 350,000 to 500,000 distinct CDR3 sequences detected, about a quarter appear once; the ten largest clones hold about an eighth. This TCR came from an adult woman who had mild COVID-19 (a few samples of this study predate the infection). Cell type and time point are not known. The rearrangement uses TRBV11-2 and TRBJ1-2; 8 nucleotides agree with TRBD1. Sample: PBMCs or a T cell subset sorted from them (not recorded which). The CDR3 DNA follows: TGTGCCAGCAGCCATCCAGGGGGCGGCTACACCTTC. Its translation is CASSHPGGGYTF.